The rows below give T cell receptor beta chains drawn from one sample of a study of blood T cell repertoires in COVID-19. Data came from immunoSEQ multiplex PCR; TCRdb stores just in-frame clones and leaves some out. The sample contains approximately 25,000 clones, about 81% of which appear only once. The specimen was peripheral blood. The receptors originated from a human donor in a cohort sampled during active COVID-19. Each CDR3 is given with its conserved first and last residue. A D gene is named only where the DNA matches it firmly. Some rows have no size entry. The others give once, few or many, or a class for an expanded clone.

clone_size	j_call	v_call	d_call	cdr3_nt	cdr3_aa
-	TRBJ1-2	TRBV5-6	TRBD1	TGTGCCAGCAGCTTGGGGACAGGGACCTATGGCTACACCTTC	CASSLGTGTYGYTF
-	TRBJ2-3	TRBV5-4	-	TGTGCCAGCAGCCTTTTCAGCGGCTCTAGCACAGATACGCAGTATTTT	CASSLFSGSSTDTQYF
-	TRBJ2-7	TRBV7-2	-	TGTGCCAGCAGCTTAGCGGGCCCCCGGAACGAGCAGTACTTC	CASSLAGPRNEQYF
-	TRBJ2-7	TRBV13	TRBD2	TGTGCCAGCAGCTTAGGTCGGGGGGTTACCGAGCAGTACTTC	CASSLGRGVTEQYF
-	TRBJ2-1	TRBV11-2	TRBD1	TGTGCCAGCAGCACGGGACAGGGAAGGACGAGTGAGCAGTTCTTC	CASSTGQGRTSEQFF
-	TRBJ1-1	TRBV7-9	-	TGTGCCAGCAGCTTAGCCGGACTCACTGAAGCTTTCTTT	CASSLAGLTEAFF
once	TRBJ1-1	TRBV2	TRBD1	TGTGCCAGCGAGCTGACAGGGGAAGCTTTCTTT	CASELTGEAFF
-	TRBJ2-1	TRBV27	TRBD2	TGTGCCAGCAGTTTGACTCCCGGGACTAGCGTTAATGAGCAGTTCTTC	CASSLTPGTSVNEQFF
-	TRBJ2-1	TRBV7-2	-	TGTGCCAGCAGCTTAGCGGGGCTTCGGGAGCAGTTCTTC	CASSLAGLREQFF
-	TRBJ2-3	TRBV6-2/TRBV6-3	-	TGTGCCAGCAGTTACGGGGGGGCCACAGATACGCAGTATTTT	CASSYGGATDTQYF
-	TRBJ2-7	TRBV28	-	TGTGCCAGCAGTCTCGGGAGTTTCCCCGAGCAGTACTTC	CASSLGSFPEQYF
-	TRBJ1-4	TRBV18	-	TGTGCCAGCCAAGGGCAGGGGAATGAAAAACTGTTTTTT	CASQGQGNEKLFF
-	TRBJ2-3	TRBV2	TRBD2	TGTGCCAGCAGTGAATTAGGCGGACTAGCGGGGAATCATGCTAGCACAGATACGCAGTATTTT	CASSELGGLAGNHASTDTQYF
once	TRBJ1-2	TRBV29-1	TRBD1	TGCAGCGTCCCGGGACAGGGGGCGGGTGGCTACACCTTC	CSVPGQGAGGYTF
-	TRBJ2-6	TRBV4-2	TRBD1	TGTGCCAGCAGCCAATTAGGGACAGACCCCGTCCTGACTTTC	CASSQLGTDPVLTF
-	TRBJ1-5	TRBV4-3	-	TGCGCCAGCAGCCAAGATGGAACAGGGAATCAGCCCCAGCATTTT	CASSQDGTGNQPQHF
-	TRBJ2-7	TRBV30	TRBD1	TGTGCCTGGAGTTCAACCGGGACAGGGATCTACGAGCAGTACTTC	CAWSSTGTGIYEQYF
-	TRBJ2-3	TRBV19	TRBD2	TGTGCCAGCCGTAAACTGACTAGCGGATCATCAGATACGCAGTATTTT	CASRKLTSGSSDTQYF
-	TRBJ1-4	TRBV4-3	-	TGCGCCAGCAGCCACCCAGGGGCTAATGAAAAACTGTTTTTT	CASSHPGANEKLFF
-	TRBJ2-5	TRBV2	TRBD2	TGTGCCAGCAGAAGTTTAGCGGGAAACCAAGAGACCCAGTACTTC	CASRSLAGNQETQYF
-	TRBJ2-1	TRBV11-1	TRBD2	TGTGCCAGCAGCTTAGGGACTAGCGATATATACAATGAGCAGTTCTTC	CASSLGTSDIYNEQFF
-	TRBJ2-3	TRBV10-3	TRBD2	TGTGCCATCAGCGAATTGCCTAGCGGGAGGTTCACAGATACGCAGTATTTT	CAISELPSGRFTDTQYF
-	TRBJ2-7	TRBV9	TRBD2	TGTGCCAGCAGCCCGGGGGGCTACGAGCAGTACTTC	CASSPGGYEQYF
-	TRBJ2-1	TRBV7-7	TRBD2	TGTGCCAGCAGCACGGGACTAGTTGCCAATGAGCAGTTCTTC	CASSTGLVANEQFF
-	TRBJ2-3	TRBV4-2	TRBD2	TGTGCCAGCAGCCAAGAACCGGGACTAATAAACACAGATACGCAGTATTTT	CASSQEPGLINTDTQYF
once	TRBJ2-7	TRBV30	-	TGTGCCTGGAGTGGCGGATTCCGAGGGGAGCAGTACTTC	CAWSGGFRGEQYF
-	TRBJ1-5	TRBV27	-	TGTGCCAGCAGTTTATGGCAGAACAATCAGCCCCAGCATTTT	CASSLWQNNQPQHF
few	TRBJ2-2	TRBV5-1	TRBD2	TGCGCCAGCAGCTTGGGACTAGCGGGAGATGGGACCGGGGAGCTGTTTTTT	CASSLGLAGDGTGELFF
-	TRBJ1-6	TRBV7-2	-	TGTGCCAGCAGCGAGGCGTCGGGATACGGTATCTCACCCCTCCACTTT	CASSEASGYGISPLHF
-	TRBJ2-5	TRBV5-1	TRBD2	TGCGCCAGCAGCTTGGACGGGGGGGGACAAGAGACCCAGTACTTC	CASSLDGGGQETQYF
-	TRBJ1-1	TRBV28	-	TGTGCCAGCAGTTTATTGCGGACTGAAGCTTTCTTT	CASSLLRTEAFF
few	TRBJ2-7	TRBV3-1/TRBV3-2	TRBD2	TGTGCCAGCAGCCACCTAGCGGGGGGGCCGTCCTACGAGCAGTACTTC	CASSHLAGGPSYEQYF
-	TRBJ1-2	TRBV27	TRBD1	TGTGCCAGCAGTGAGAAGACAGGGGATAGCTATGGCTACACCTTC	CASSEKTGDSYGYTF
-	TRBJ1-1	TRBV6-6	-	TGTGCCACCAAAACAGGGTCCATGAACACTGAAGCTTTCTTT	CATKTGSMNTEAFF
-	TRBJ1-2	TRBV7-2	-	TGTGCCAGCAGCTTAGCCGGGAGAGGACCCAACTATGGCTACACCTTC	CASSLAGRGPNYGYTF
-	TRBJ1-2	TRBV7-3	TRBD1	TGTGCCAGCAGCTGGCTTGGTACGGACAGGGCTGGCTACACCTTC	CASSWLGTDRAGYTF
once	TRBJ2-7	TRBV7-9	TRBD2	TGTGCCAGCAGCCTCACCCCTAGCGGGGGCTACGAGCAGTACTTC	CASSLTPSGGYEQYF
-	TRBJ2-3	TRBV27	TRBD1	TGTGCCAGCAGTTTAAGGGGGACAGGTGAGACTAGCACAGATACGCAGTATTTT	CASSLRGTGETSTDTQYF
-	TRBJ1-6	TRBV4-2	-	TGTGCCAGCAGCCTGCATGGGGGGGGTGATTCACCCCTCCACTTT	CASSLHGGGDSPLHF
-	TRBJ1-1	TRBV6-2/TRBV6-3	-	TGTGCCAGCAGTTACTCGCCCGACAGGTCCGCGGCTTTCTTT	CASSYSPDRSAAFF
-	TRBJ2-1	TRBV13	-	TGTGCCAGCAGTGCCCCGGGACTCTCCTACAATGAGCAGTTCTTC	CASSAPGLSYNEQFF
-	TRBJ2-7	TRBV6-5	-	TGTGCCAGCAGTTACAGGGAGAGCTCCTACGAGCAGTACTTC	CASSYRESSYEQYF
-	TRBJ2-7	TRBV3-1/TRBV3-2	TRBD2	TGTGCCAGCAGCCAAGGAAAGCGGGGCTCCTACGAGCAGTACTTC	CASSQGKRGSYEQYF
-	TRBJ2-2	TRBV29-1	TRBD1	TGCAGCGTTAGGGGTTGGGGACAGGGTGATACCGGGGAGCTGTTTTTT	CSVRGWGQGDTGELFF
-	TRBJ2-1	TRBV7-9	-	TGTGCCAGCAGCTTCCTCCATTTTGACGGGAATACCTACAATGAGCAGTTCTTC	CASSFLHFDGNTYNEQFF
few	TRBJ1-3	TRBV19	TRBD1	TGTGCCAGTAGTAATCGGAGGGGGCGAGGAAACACCATATATTTT	CASSNRRGRGNTIYF
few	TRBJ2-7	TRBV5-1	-	TGCGCCAGCAGCTTGGTCCCCTTAACCGGGACAAGCTCCTACGAGCAGTACTTC	CASSLVPLTGTSSYEQYF
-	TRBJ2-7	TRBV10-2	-	TGCGCCAGCACTATGGGGGGGGGCCGCACCCGCGAGCAGTACTTC	CASTMGGGRTREQYF
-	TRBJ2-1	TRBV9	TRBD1	TGTGCCAGCAGCCGATCTGTGGGACAGGGGGCAGATGAGCAGTTCTTC	CASSRSVGQGADEQFF